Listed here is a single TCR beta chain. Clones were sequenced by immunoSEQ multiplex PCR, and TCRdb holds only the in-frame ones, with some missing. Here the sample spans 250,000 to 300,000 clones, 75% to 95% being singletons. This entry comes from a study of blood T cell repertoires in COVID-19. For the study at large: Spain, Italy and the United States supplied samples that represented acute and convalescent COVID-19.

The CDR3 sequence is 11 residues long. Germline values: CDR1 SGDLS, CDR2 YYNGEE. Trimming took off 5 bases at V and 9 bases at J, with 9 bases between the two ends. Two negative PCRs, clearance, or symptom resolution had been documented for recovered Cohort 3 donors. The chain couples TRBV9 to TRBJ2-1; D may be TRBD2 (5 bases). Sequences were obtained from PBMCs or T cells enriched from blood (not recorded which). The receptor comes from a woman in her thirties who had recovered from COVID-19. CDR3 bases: TGTGCCAGCAGTCTCGCGGGTGAGCAGTTCTTC. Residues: CASSLAGEQFF.